Following are 7 T cell receptor beta chains from one sample sequenced in a study of blood T cell repertoires in COVID-19. Sequencing used immunoSEQ multiplex PCR; TCRdb keeps in-frame clones, though not all of them. This sample carries tens of thousands of clones, roughly 90% of them seen once, and the ten largest clones take around 1.2%. Specimen: peripheral blood. The source is a woman in her sixties or seventies with acute or convalescent COVID-19.

The chain recombines TRBV5-1 with TRBJ2-1, with D tentatively TRBD2 (5 bases). This CDR3 region has 15 residues. Trimming took 0 bases from V and 8 from J, leaving 15 bases between them. Per the germline V gene, CDR1 is SGHRS and CDR2 is YFSETQ. CDR3 residues: CASSLGTPGIDEQFF. The CDR3 nucleotides read TGCGCCAGCAGCTTGGGGACTCCGGGTATCGATGAGCAGTTCTTC.

V is TRBV28 and J is TRBJ1-3; 7 bases fit TRBD1. Trimming at V came to 6 bases and at J to 1 base, leaving 9 bases not matched to a gene. CDR3 size: 16 residues. The germline gives CDR1 MDHEN, CDR2 SYDVKM. CDR3 loop: CASSPRTGPSGNTIYF. The CDR3, as DNA: TGTGCCAGCAGCCCTCGGACAGGACCTTCTGGAAACACCATATATTTT. Based on the CDR3 plus reference TRBV28 and TRBJ1-3, the full variable domain is DVKVTQSSRYLVKRTGEKVFLECVQDMDHENMFWYRQDPGLGLRLIYFSYDVKMKEKGDIPEGYSVSREKKERFSLILESASTNQTSMYLCASSPRTGPSGNTIYFGEGSWLTVV.

The DNA for the CDR3 is TGTGCCAGCAGTCCCCCCTCCCTGGCGGAGACGGGCTACACCTTC. It translates to CASSPPSLAETGYTF. The chain links TRBV25-1 to TRBJ1-2; D call uncertain. Germline CDR1 is MGHDK and CDR2 is SYGVNS. The ends were cut back, 5 bases at V and 8 bases at J, with 21 bases in the middle. CDR3 length: 15 amino acids.

This chain joins TRBV5-1 and TRBJ1-1; D might be TRBD1 (6 bases). The germline V gene encodes CDR1 SGHRS and CDR2 YFSETQ. Trimming took off 0 bases at V and 6 bases at J, with 18 bases between the two ends. The CDR3 contains 16 residues. CDR3 sequence reads: CASSLAAQAGGPEAFF. The CDR3 DNA follows: TGCGCCAGCAGCTTGGCGGCCCAGGCGGGGGGCCCTGAAGCTTTCTTT.

This clone was counted only a few times. The chain has TRBV28 and TRBJ1-2, with a tentative D call TRBD1 (6 bases). V was trimmed by 8 bases and J by 2 bases, leaving 18 bases between them. Germline V gives CDR1 MDHEN, CDR2 SYDVKM. The CDR3 loop spans 15 amino acids. CDR3: CASHPRGRGNYGYTF. DNA for the CDR3: TGTGCCAGCCATCCCAGGGGCCGAGGGAACTATGGCTACACCTTC.

The chain links TRBV13 to TRBJ1-1; D is undetermined. Germline V gene sequence: CDR1 PRHDT, CDR2 FYEKMQ (reference sequence). V was pared by 0 bases and J by 4 bases, with 3 bases between. This CDR3 contains 12 residues. In nucleotides, the CDR3 is TGTGCCAGCAGCTTAGGGGCCACTGAAGCTTTCTTT. Protein sequence: CASSLGATEAFF.

The chain uses TRBV28 and TRBJ1-6, with 8 nucleotides matching TRBD1. CDR1 and CDR2 (germline): MDHEN, SYDVKM. V lost 3 bases, J lost 10 bases, and 8 bases stayed unmatched. The CDR3 contains 15 residues. The CDR3 DNA follows: TGTGCCAGCAGTTTGGGTGGACAGGGAGGCTCACCCCTCCACTTT. Its protein product is CASSLGGQGGSPLHF.